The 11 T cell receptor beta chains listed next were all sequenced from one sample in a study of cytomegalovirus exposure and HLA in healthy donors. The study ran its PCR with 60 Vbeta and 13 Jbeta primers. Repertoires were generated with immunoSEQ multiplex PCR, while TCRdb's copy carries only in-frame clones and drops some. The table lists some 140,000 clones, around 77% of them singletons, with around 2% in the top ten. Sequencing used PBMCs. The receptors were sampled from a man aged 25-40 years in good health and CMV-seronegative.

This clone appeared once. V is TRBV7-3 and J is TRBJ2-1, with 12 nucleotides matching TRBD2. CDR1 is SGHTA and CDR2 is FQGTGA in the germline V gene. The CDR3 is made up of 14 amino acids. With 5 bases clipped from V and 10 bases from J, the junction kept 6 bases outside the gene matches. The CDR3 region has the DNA TGTGCCAGCAGCCCCGGGACTAGCGGGCTCGAGCAGTTCTTC. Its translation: CASSPGTSGLEQFF.

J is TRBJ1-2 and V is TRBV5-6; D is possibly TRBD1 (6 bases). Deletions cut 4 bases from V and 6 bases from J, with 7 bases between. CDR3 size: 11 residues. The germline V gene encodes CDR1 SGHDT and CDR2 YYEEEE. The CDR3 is CASSPGDGYTF. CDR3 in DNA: TGTGCCAGCAGCCCAGGGGATGGCTACACCTTC.

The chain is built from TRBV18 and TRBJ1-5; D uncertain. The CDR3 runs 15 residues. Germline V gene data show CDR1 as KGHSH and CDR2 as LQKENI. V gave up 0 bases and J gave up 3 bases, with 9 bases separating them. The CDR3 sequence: CASSPPAAYNQPQHF. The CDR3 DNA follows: TGTGCCAGCTCACCACCCGCAGCGTACAATCAGCCCCAGCATTTT. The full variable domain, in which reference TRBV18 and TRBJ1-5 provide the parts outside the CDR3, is NAGVMQNPRHLVRRRGQEARLRCSPMKGHSHVYWYRQLPEEGLKFMVYLQKENIIDESGMPKERFSAEFPKEGPSILRIQQVVRGDSAAYFCASSPPAAYNQPQHFGDGTRLSIL.

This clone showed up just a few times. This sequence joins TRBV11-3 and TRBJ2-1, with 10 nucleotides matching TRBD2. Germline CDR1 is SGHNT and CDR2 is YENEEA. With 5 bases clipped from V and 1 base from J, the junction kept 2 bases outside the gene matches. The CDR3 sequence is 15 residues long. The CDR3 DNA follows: TGTGCCAGCAGCCTAGCGGGAGCTTCCTACAATGAGCAGTTCTTC. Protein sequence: CASSLAGASYNEQFF.

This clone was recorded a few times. CDR3 residues: CASSFRSGSYNEQFF. The CDR3 DNA reads TGTGCCAGCAGCTTCCGAAGCGGGTCCTACAATGAGCAGTTCTTC. This rearrangement joins TRBV11-3 to TRBJ2-1; tentative D call: TRBD2 (6 bases). The germline V and J ends were trimmed by 3 bases and 1 base, with 10 bases remaining between them. Germline-derived CDR1 and CDR2 are SGHNT and YENEEA. The CDR3 has 15 amino acids.

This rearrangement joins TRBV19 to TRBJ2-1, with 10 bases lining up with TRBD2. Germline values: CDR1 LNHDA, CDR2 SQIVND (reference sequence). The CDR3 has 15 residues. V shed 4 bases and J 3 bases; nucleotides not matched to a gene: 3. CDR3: CASSTGTSDYNEQFF. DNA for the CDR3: TGTGCCAGTAGTACCGGGACTAGCGACTACAATGAGCAGTTCTTC.

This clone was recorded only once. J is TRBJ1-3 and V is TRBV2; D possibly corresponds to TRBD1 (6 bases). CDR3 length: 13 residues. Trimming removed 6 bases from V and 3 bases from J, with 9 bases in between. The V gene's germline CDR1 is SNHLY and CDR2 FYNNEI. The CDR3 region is CASRGDIGNTIYF. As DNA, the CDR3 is TGTGCCAGCAGGGGGGACATTGGAAACACCATATATTTT.

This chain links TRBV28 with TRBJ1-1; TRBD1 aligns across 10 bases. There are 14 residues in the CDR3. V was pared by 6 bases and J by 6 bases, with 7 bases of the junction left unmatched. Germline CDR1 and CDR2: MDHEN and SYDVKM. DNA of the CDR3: TGTGCCAGCAGCCCCGGGACAGGGGTCGCTGAAGCTTTCTTT. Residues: CASSPGTGVAEAFF.

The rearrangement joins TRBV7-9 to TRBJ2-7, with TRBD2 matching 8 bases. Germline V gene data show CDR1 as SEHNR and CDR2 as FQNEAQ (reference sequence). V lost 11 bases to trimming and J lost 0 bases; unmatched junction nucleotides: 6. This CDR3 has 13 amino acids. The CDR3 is CAGSGGNSYEQYF. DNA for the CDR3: TGTGCCGGGAGCGGGGGCAACTCCTACGAGCAGTACTTC.

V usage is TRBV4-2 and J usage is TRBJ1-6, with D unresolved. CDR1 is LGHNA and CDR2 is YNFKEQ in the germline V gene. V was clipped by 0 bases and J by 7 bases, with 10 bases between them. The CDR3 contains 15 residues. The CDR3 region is CASSQDLGQNSPLHF. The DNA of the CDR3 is TGTGCCAGCAGCCAAGATCTGGGCCAAAATTCACCCCTCCACTTT.

Here the CDR3 reads CASSYSVAGGNEQFF. CDR3 nucleotides: TGTGCCAGCAGTTACTCTGTAGCGGGCGGCAATGAGCAGTTCTTC. This chain connects TRBV6-5 to TRBJ2-1; TRBD2 matches 7 bases. This CDR3 contains 15 residues. V was pared by 0 bases and J by 6 bases, with 5 bases of the junction left unmatched. Germline CDR1 MNHEY, CDR2 SVGAGI.